This entry lists 3 T cell receptor beta chains sequenced from one sample in a study of T cell clonality in common variable immunodeficiency (dated by TCRdb to 2013 to 2016). Summary of the overall study and its limitations: Fewer deletions and N-nucleotide insertions were reportedly observed in CVID TCRbeta sequences, and highly modified clones with 13 or more V deletions were reportedly absent from CVID TCRbeta sequences.

Their antigens are not known. The protocol used for the library was the immunoSEQ multiplex PCR assay. TCRdb holds this immuneACCESS table with in-frame rearrangements only. Some clones are missing; in checked studies, unresolved V genes explain under half, and the rest has no known cause. Listed for this sample are just over 15,000 clones, none observed only a single time. Less than 15% of the sample is in the top ten clones. Sequencing was done on a sample of peripheral blood mononuclear cells. These receptors all stem from a human donor with common variable immunodeficiency.

This clone is classed as medium-sized (0.01 to 0.1%). The read ends 3 residues shy of where the CDR3 ends; the end is completed using the germline J gene. This sequence joins TRBV20-1 and TRBJ2-7, with a tentative D call TRBD2 (5 bases). V was cut by 6 bases and J by 1 base, with 7 bases left in between. The CDR3 runs 11 residues. The germline V gene has CDR1 DFQATT and CDR2 SNEGSKA (reference sequence). The covered CDR3 bases are TGCAGTGCCCGACTATCCTACGAG. Encoded protein: CSARLSYE. The entire CDR3 is CSARLSYEQYF.

A few counts support this clone. With the read ending 3 residues before the CDR3 end, the germline J gene is used to fill in that end. The chain joins TRBV6-2 or TRBV6-3 to TRBJ2-1; the match to TRBD1 covers 7 bases. Trimming removed 6 bases from V and 5 bases from J; junction bases left unmatched: 4. The CDR3 consists of 13 residues. Germline CDR1 reads MNHEY; CDR2 reads SVGEGT. The CDR3 sequence is CASRLGTDNEQFF. The CDR3 bases that were read are TGTGCCAGCAGGTTAGGGACAGACAATGAG.

This clone was detected only a few times. The read terminates 3 residues before the CDR3 end, so the remaining end is supplied by the germline J gene. The V gene is TRBV7-2, the J gene TRBJ1-2; 7 bases are a match to TRBD1. This CDR3 is built from 15 residues. In germline, CDR1 is SGHTA, CDR2 FQGNSA. Losses at the gene ends were 3 bases for V and 4 bases for J; bases not matched to a gene: 8. The CDR3 reads CASSFSHRGSYGYTF. CDR3 bases read: TGTGCCAGCAGCTTCAGCCACAGGGGCTCCTATGGC.